These T cell receptor beta chains were read from a single sample in a study of CD8 T cells in ankylosing spondylitis. MiXCR, applied by TCRdb to the 5' RACE reads, yields one record per CDR3 protein. The sample carries hundreds of thousands of distinct CDR3 sequences, 12% recorded once. The sample taken for sequencing was blood, either unsorted or a sorted T cell fraction (not recorded which). The origin of the receptors is a male donor with ankylosing spondylitis. Each CDR3 is given with its conserved first and last residue. Fields, in order: D gene, clone size, CDR3 length, V gene, J gene, CDR3 DNA, CDR3 protein. The D gene is left open where the match is weak. Where a row states a size, it is once, few, many or the class of an expanded clone; other rows omit it.

D gene: .; clone size: .; CDR3 length: 15; V gene: TRBV5-1; J gene: TRBJ1-4; CDR3 DNA: TGCGCCAGCAGCCCGGTGGCAGGGAGTAATGAAAAACTGTTTTTT; CDR3 protein: CASSPVAGSNEKLFF
D gene: .; clone size: few; CDR3 length: 14; V gene: TRBV20-1; J gene: TRBJ1-1; CDR3 DNA: TGCAGTGCTAGATATGGGGGGAGTAACACTGAAGCTTTCTTT; CDR3 protein: CSARYGGSNTEAFF
D gene: .; clone size: .; CDR3 length: 14; V gene: TRBV6-1; J gene: TRBJ2-1; CDR3 DNA: TGTGCCAGCAGTCCCCGCACTACCTACAATGAGCAGTTCTTC; CDR3 protein: CASSPRTTYNEQFF
D gene: TRBD1; clone size: .; CDR3 length: 16; V gene: TRBV11-2; J gene: TRBJ2-5; CDR3 DNA: TGTGCCAGCAGGAGTACCGGGACAGGGGGCAGGGAGACCCAGTACTTC; CDR3 protein: CASRSTGTGGRETQYF
D gene: TRBD1; clone size: few; CDR3 length: 15; V gene: TRBV20-1; J gene: TRBJ2-2; CDR3 DNA: TGCGGCTACAGACAGGGGGCAAAAACAACCGGGGAGCTGTTTTTT; CDR3 protein: CGYRQGAKTTGELFF
D gene: .; clone size: few; CDR3 length: 17; V gene: TRBV10-3; J gene: TRBJ1-2; CDR3 DNA: TGTGCCATCAGTGAGCCGTCACAGGCTAAAGCTAACTATGGCTACACCTTC; CDR3 protein: CAISEPSQAKANYGYTF
D gene: .; clone size: .; CDR3 length: 14; V gene: TRBV28; J gene: TRBJ2-7; CDR3 DNA: TGTGCCAGCAGTTTATCCACTTGGGGTCACGAGCAGTACTTC; CDR3 protein: CASSLSTWGHEQYF
D gene: .; clone size: few; CDR3 length: 12; V gene: TRBV5-5; J gene: TRBJ1-6; CDR3 DNA: TGTGCCAGCAGCCAAAATAATTCACCCCTCCACTTT; CDR3 protein: CASSQNNSPLHF
D gene: .; clone size: .; CDR3 length: 12; V gene: TRBV20-1; J gene: TRBJ2-1; CDR3 DNA: TGCAGTGCTAGAGATCAGCGCGGTCGGGAGTTCTTC; CDR3 protein: CSARDQRGREFF
D gene: TRBD1; clone size: many; CDR3 length: 13; V gene: TRBV20-1; J gene: TRBJ1-2; CDR3 DNA: TGCAGTGCTCCGGGACAGACTAACTATGGCTACACCTTC; CDR3 protein: CSAPGQTNYGYTF
D gene: .; clone size: few; CDR3 length: 14; V gene: TRBV5-1; J gene: TRBJ2-7; CDR3 DNA: TGCGCCAGCAGCGAGCCGGGACCGGGGAGCGAGCAGTACTTC; CDR3 protein: CASSEPGPGSEQYF
D gene: .; clone size: .; CDR3 length: 15; V gene: TRBV4-3; J gene: TRBJ2-7; CDR3 DNA: TGCGCCAGCAGCCAAGGGCTAGAGGGAACCTACGAGCAGTACTTC; CDR3 protein: CASSQGLEGTYEQYF
D gene: .; clone size: many; CDR3 length: 14; V gene: TRBV28; J gene: TRBJ2-3; CDR3 DNA: TGTGCCAGCAGGACCGGATCGGACCCCGGGACGCAGTATTTT; CDR3 protein: CASRTGSDPGTQYF
D gene: TRBD2; clone size: .; CDR3 length: 17; V gene: TRBV7-9; J gene: TRBJ2-3; CDR3 DNA: TGTGCCAGCTGCCGGGGACTAGCGGGAGTCGGCACAGATACGCAGTATTTT; CDR3 protein: CASCRGLAGVGTDTQYF
D gene: TRBD1; clone size: many; CDR3 length: 15; V gene: TRBV6-1; J gene: TRBJ1-2; CDR3 DNA: TGTGCCAGCAGAAGAAACAGGGGGCGCAACTATGGCTACACCTTC; CDR3 protein: CASRRNRGRNYGYTF
D gene: TRBD1; clone size: many; CDR3 length: 15; V gene: TRBV25-1; J gene: TRBJ2-1; CDR3 DNA: TGTGCCAGCAGTGAGAGTCAGGGGGAACTATTTGAGCAGTTCTTC; CDR3 protein: CASSESQGELFEQFF
D gene: .; clone size: .; CDR3 length: 14; V gene: TRBV5-1; J gene: TRBJ2-1; CDR3 DNA: TGCGCCAGCAGCTTCGGCGAGATCTACAATGAGCAGTTCTTC; CDR3 protein: CASSFGEIYNEQFF
D gene: .; clone size: .; CDR3 length: 14; V gene: TRBV9; J gene: TRBJ2-2; CDR3 DNA: TGTGCCAGCAGCGCGACTAGTTTTCCCGGGGAGCTGTTTTTT; CDR3 protein: CASSATSFPGELFF
D gene: .; clone size: few; CDR3 length: 16; V gene: TRBV12-3/TRBV12-4; J gene: TRBJ2-1; CDR3 DNA: TGTGCCAGCATTAGGGTGCGGGGTAGCTCCTACAATGAGCAGTTCTTC; CDR3 protein: CASIRVRGSSYNEQFF
D gene: .; clone size: many; CDR3 length: 14; V gene: TRBV20-1; J gene: TRBJ1-2; CDR3 DNA: TGCAGTGCTAGAGAAGGGAGTGCTAACTATGGCTACACCTTC; CDR3 protein: CSAREGSANYGYTF
D gene: TRBD1; clone size: few; CDR3 length: 16; V gene: TRBV12-3/TRBV12-4; J gene: TRBJ1-4; CDR3 DNA: TGTGCCAGCAGAACCGGGACAGGCCCTTCTAATGAAAAACTGTTTTTT; CDR3 protein: CASRTGTGPSNEKLFF
D gene: .; clone size: once; CDR3 length: 15; V gene: TRBV4-2; J gene: TRBJ1-2; CDR3 DNA: TGTGCCAGCAGCCAAGTAACACCGAACAACTATGGCTACACCTTC; CDR3 protein: CASSQVTPNNYGYTF
D gene: TRBD2; clone size: .; CDR3 length: 15; V gene: TRBV29-1; J gene: TRBJ2-1; CDR3 DNA: TGCAGCGTTGAGAAGTATAGCGGGAACTACAATGAGCAGTTCTTC; CDR3 protein: CSVEKYSGNYNEQFF
D gene: .; clone size: many; CDR3 length: 14; V gene: TRBV4-3; J gene: TRBJ1-3; CDR3 DNA: TGCGCCAGCAGCCAAGACCCAGGGGGAAACACCATATATTTT; CDR3 protein: CASSQDPGGNTIYF